This T cell receptor beta chain originates from a study of CD8 T cell repertoires and HIV-1 epitope variants. Points on this clone: Its antigen is as yet unknown.

Data came from immunoSEQ multiplex PCR; TCRdb stores just in-frame clones and leaves some out. There are around 5,200 clones in the sample; around two thirds occur only once, and 40% to 55% lies in the top ten. V shed 3 bases and J 6 bases; nucleotides not matched to a gene: 7. CDR1 LNHDA and CDR2 SQIVND come from the germline V gene (reference sequence). The CDR3 spans 16 residues. This chain joins TRBV19 and TRBJ2-2, with TRBD2 matching 10 bases. This TCR derives from a male donor with HIV. Sample: cultured CD8+ T cells derived from PBMCs. CDR3 region: CASSIPSGRASGELFF. In DNA, the CDR3 is TGTGCCAGTAGTATCCCGAGCGGGAGGGCCTCCGGGGAGCTGTTTTTT.